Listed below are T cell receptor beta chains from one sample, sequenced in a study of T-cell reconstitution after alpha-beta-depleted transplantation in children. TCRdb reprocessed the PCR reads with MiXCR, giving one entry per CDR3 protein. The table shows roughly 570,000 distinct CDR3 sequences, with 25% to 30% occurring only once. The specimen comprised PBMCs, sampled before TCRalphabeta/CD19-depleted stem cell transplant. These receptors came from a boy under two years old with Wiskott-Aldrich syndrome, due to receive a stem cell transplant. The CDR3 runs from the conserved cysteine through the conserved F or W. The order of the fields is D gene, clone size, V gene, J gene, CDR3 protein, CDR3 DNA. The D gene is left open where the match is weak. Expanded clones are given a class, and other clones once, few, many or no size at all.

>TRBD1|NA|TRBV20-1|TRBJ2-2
CSAPRQGTGELFF
TGCAGTGCTCCTAGACAGGGCACCGGGGAGCTGTTTTTT
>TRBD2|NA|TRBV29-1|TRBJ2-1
CSVESPLAGARHEQFF
TGCAGCGTTGAAAGTCCGTTAGCGGGAGCAAGGCATGAGCAGTTCTTC
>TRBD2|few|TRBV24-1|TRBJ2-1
CATSDLGREGRNEQFF
TGTGCCACCAGTGATTTAGGGCGGGAGGGCCGAAATGAGCAGTTCTTC
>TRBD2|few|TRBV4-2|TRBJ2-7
CASSVGLAGPYEQYF
TGTGCCAGCAGCGTGGGACTAGCGGGTCCCTACGAGCAGTACTTC
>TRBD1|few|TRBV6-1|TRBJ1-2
CASSRGRVDYGYTF
TGTGCCAGCAGCAGGGGGCGGGTGGACTATGGCTACACCTTC
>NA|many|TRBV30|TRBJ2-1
CAWTSQGHEQFF
TGTGCCTGGACTAGTCAGGGCCATGAGCAGTTCTTC
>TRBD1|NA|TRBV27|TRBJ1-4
CASSTFRDRVLEKLFF
TGTGCCAGCAGTACCTTCCGGGACAGAGTCCTCGAAAAACTGTTTTTT
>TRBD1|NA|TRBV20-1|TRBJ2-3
CSADDRDPDTQYF
TGCAGTGCGGACGACAGGGATCCAGATACGCAGTATTTT
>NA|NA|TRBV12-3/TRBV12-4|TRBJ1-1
CASRQSTGTEAFF
TGTGCCAGCAGGCAAAGTACCGGCACTGAAGCTTTCTTT
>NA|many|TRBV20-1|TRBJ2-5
CSARHQETQYF
TGCAGTGCTAGACACCAAGAGACCCAGTACTTC
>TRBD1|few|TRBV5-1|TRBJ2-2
CASSPYPGTGGSPGELFF
TGCGCCAGCAGCCCCTATCCCGGGACAGGGGGATCGCCCGGGGAGCTGTTTTTT
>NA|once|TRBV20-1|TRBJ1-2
CSARLTGSNYGYTF
TGCAGTGCTAGACTCACGGGATCCAACTATGGCTACACCTTC
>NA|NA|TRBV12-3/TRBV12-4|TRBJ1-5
CASKEQGGQPQHF
TGTGCCAGCAAGGAACAGGGTGGTCAGCCCCAGCATTTT
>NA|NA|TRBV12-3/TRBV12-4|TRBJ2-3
CASSPGTYRTDTQYF
TGTGCCAGCAGTCCAGGGACTTACCGCACAGATACGCAGTATTTT
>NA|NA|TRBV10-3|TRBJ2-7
CAISGETEQYF
TGTGCCATTAGTGGAGAAACCGAGCAGTACTTC
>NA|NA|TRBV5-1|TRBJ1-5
CASSSEGPYSNQPQHF
TGCGCCAGCAGCTCGGAGGGGCCATATAGCAATCAGCCCCAGCATTTT
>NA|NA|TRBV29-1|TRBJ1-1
CSVEGGLQGGTEAFF
TGCAGCGTTGAAGGGGGGCTACAGGGAGGGACTGAAGCTTTCTTT
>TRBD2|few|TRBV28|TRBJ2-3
CASSWGLASSSTDTQYF
TGTGCCAGCAGTTGGGGACTAGCGTCCTCTAGCACAGATACGCAGTATTTT
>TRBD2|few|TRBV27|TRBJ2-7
CASRSGLAGVRVPYEQYF
TGTGCCAGCAGGTCGGGACTAGCGGGAGTTAGGGTCCCCTACGAGCAGTACTTC
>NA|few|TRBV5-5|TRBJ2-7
CASRPTGLSEQYF
TGTGCCAGCAGACCGACAGGACTCTCCGAGCAGTACTTC
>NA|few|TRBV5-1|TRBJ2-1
CASSLRGHHNEQFF
TGCGCCAGCAGCTTACGGGGACACCACAATGAGCAGTTCTTC
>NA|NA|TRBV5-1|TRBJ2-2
CASSLVAGSSGELFF
TGCGCCAGCAGCTTGGTTGCGGGGTCGAGCGGGGAGCTGTTTTTT
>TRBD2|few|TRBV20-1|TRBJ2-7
CSARDISGRASWYEQYF
TGCAGTGCTAGAGACATCAGCGGGAGGGCCTCATGGTACGAGCAGTACTTC
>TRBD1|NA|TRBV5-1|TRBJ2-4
CASSLRNLQGVKNIQYF
TGCGCCAGCAGCTTGCGCAACCTACAGGGGGTCAAAAACATTCAGTACTTC
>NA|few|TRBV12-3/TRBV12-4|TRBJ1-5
CASSSERGDNQPQHF
TGTGCCAGCAGTTCTGAGCGAGGGGACAATCAGCCCCAGCATTTT
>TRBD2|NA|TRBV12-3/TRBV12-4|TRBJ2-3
CASGVGTQLAASTDTQYF
TGTGCCAGCGGGGTCGGGACCCAACTAGCGGCTAGCACAGATACGCAGTATTTT
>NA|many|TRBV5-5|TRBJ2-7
CASRPDSSYEQYF
TGTGCCAGCAGACCGGACAGTTCCTACGAGCAGTACTTC
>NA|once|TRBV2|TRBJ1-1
CASSSLLPGNTEAFF
TGTGCCAGCAGTTCATTACTACCTGGGAACACTGAAGCTTTCTTT
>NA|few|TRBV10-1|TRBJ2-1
CASSVGGTDNEQFF
TGCGCCAGCAGTGTTGGCGGGACCGACAATGAGCAGTTCTTC
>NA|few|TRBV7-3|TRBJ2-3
CASSPGSPADTQYF
TGTGCCAGCAGCCCCGGGAGTCCCGCAGATACGCAGTATTTT
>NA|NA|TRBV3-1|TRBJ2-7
CASSQDPGSPYEQYF
TGTGCCAGCAGCCAAGATCCCGGGTCTCCCTACGAGCAGTACTTC
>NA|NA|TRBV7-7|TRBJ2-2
CASSQSRAVPSATGELFF
TGTGCCAGCAGCCAAAGTAGGGCTGTTCCGTCCGCAACCGGGGAGCTGTTTTTT
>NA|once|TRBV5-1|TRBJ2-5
CASSLQEFQETQYF
TGCGCCAGCAGCTTACAGGAGTTTCAAGAGACCCAGTACTTC
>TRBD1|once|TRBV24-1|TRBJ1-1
CATSDSATGDTEAFF
TGTGCCACCAGTGATTCCGCTACAGGGGACACTGAAGCTTTCTTT
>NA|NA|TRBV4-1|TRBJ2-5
CASSQLRLVETQYF
TGCGCCAGCAGCCAACTTAGACTGGTTGAGACCCAGTACTTC
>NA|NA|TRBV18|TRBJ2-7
CASSPQGTSSYEQYF
TGTGCCAGCTCACCACAGGGCACTAGCTCCTACGAGCAGTACTTC
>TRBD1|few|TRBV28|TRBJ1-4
CASSSSLQGMEEKLFF
TGTGCCAGCAGCTCGAGCTTACAGGGGATGGAAGAAAAACTGTTTTTT
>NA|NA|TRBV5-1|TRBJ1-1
CASSLEEGRNTEAFF
TGCGCCAGCAGCTTGGAGGAGGGGAGGAACACTGAAGCTTTCTTT
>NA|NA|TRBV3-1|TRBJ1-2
CASSQQGRQQNYGYTF
TGTGCCAGCAGCCAACAAGGCCGACAGCAAAACTATGGCTACACCTTC
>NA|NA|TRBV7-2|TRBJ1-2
CASSLALRNNYGYTF
TGTGCCAGCAGCTTAGCGCTCAGGAATAACTATGGCTACACCTTC
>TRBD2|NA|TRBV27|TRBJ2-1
CASSRSYQTSGRALLQFF
TGTGCCAGCAGTCGATCCTATCAGACTAGCGGGAGGGCCCTTCTTCAGTTCTTC
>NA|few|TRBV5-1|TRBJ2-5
CASSLDSGETQYF
TGCGCCAGCAGCTTGGATAGCGGCGAGACCCAGTACTTC
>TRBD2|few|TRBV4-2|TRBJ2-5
CASSPGLAGDRETQYF
TGTGCCAGCAGCCCTGGACTAGCGGGAGATAGAGAGACCCAGTACTTC
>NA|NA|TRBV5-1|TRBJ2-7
CASRKGSSYEQYF
TGCGCCAGCAGAAAGGGCTCATCCTACGAGCAGTACTTC
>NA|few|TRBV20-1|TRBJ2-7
CSAIERLSYYEQYF
TGCAGTGCCATAGAGCGCCTCTCTTACTACGAGCAGTACTTC
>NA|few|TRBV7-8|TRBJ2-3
CASSLADSRTDTQYF
TGTGCCAGCAGCTTAGCTGACTCCCGCACAGATACGCAGTATTTT